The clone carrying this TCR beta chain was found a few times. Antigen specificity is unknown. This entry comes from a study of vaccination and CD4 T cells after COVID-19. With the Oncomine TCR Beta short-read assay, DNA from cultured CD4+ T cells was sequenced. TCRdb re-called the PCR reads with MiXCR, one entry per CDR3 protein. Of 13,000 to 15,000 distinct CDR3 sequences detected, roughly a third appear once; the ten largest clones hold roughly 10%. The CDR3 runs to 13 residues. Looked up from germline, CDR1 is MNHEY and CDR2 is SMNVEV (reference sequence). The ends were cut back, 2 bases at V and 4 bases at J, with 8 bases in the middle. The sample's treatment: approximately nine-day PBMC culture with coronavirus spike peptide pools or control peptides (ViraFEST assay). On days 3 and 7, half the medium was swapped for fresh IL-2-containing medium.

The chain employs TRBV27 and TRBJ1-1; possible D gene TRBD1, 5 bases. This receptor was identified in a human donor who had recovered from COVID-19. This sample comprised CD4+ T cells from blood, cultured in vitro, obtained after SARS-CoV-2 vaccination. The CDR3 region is CASSLGGATEAFF. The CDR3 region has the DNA TGTGCCAGCAGTTTAGGAGGGGCCACTGAAGCTTTCTTT.